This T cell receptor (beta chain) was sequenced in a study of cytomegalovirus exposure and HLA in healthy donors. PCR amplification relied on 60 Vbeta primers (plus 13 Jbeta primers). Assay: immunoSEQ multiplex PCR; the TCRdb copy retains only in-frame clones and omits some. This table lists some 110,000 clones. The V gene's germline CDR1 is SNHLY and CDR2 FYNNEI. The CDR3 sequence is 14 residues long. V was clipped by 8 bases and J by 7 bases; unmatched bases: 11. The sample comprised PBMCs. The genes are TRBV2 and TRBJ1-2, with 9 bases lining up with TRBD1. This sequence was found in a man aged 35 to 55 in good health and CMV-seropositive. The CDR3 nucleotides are TGTGCCAGCCGCCACCGGGACAGGGCGGGTGGCTACACCTTC. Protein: CASRHRDRAGGYTF.